A selection of T cell receptor beta chains follows, all from one sample in a study of blood T cells in healthy people across ages. TCRdb called the 5' RACE reads again in MiXCR, with one record for every CDR3 protein. The table shows roughly 800,000 distinct CDR3 sequences, with roughly 25% occurring only once. This sample was also put to use in a study of T cells of mothers and their children.

Sequenced material: blood. These TCRs come from a boy under 18 in good health. Each CDR3 is given with its conserved first and last residue. The D gene is left open where the match is weak. The size entry is marked missing in some rows and otherwise reads once, few, many or a size class.

j_call clone_size d_call v_call cdr3_aa cdr3_nt
TRBJ2-2 - TRBD1 TRBV7-3 CASSPGQRNTGELFF TGTGCCAGCAGCCCGGGACAGCGAAACACCGGGGAGCTGTTTTTT
TRBJ2-4 - - TRBV5-1 CASSKGGENIQYF TGCGCCAGCAGCAAAGGTGGGGAAAACATTCAGTACTTC
TRBJ2-5 - TRBD1 TRBV7-2 CASSPTGDRRETQYF TGTGCCAGCAGTCCCACAGGGGACCGCCGAGAGACCCAGTACTTC
TRBJ2-1 few TRBD2 TRBV6-2/TRBV6-3 CASSLTRTSGGDNEQFF TGTGCCAGCAGCCTAACCCGGACTAGCGGGGGGGACAATGAGCAGTTCTTC
TRBJ1-1 - - TRBV25-1 CASSGGIDEAFF TGTGCCAGCAGTGGAGGGATAGATGAAGCTTTCTTT
TRBJ2-1 - TRBD2 TRBV6-1 CASSVRLAGASSYNEQFF TGTGCCAGCAGTGTACGGCTAGCGGGGGCTAGCTCCTACAATGAGCAGTTCTTC
TRBJ2-5 - - TRBV7-9 CASSLRGPDYPLRETQYF TGTGCCAGCAGCTTAAGGGGCCCGGACTACCCTTTACGAGAGACCCAGTACTTC
TRBJ1-5 - - TRBV28 CASSSLTVVGNQPQHF TGTGCCAGCAGCTCCCTGACCGTTGTGGGCAATCAGCCCCAGCATTTT
TRBJ1-4 - TRBD1 TRBV29-1 CSVAGTEVGAWDEKLFF TGCAGCGTTGCCGGGACAGAAGTAGGCGCCTGGGATGAAAAACTGTTTTTT
TRBJ1-2 few - TRBV20-1 CSGVAKGAIYGYTF TGCAGTGGGGTGGCGAAAGGGGCGATCTATGGCTACACCTTC
TRBJ2-2 - - TRBV6-4 CASSEGVPGELFF TGTGCCAGCAGTGAAGGGGTTCCCGGGGAGCTGTTTTTT
TRBJ2-5 few - TRBV5-1 CASSLVTDGTQYF TGCGCCAGCAGCTTGGTAACGGACGGGACCCAGTACTTC
TRBJ1-1 many - TRBV27 CASSLGGGIRTEAFF TGTGCCAGCAGTTTGGGGGGCGGCATAAGAACTGAAGCTTTCTTT
TRBJ2-7 - TRBD1 TRBV7-9 CASSSYSTGGYEQYF TGTGCCAGCAGCTCTTATTCGACAGGGGGCTACGAGCAGTACTTC
TRBJ2-1 - TRBD2 TRBV28 CASRGGLAGYNEQFF TGTGCCAGCAGGGGGGGACTAGCGGGATACAATGAGCAGTTCTTC
TRBJ2-1 - - TRBV7-3 CASSLGTGDVYNEQFF TGTGCCAGCAGCTTAGGAACGGGGGACGTATACAATGAGCAGTTCTTC
TRBJ2-5 - TRBD2 TRBV29-1 CSVGTSGDQETQYF TGCAGCGTTGGGACTAGCGGGGACCAAGAGACCCAGTACTTC
TRBJ2-1 - TRBD2 TRBV2 CASRVLAGGTYNEQFF TGTGCCAGCAGGGTACTAGCGGGGGGGACCTACAATGAGCAGTTCTTC
TRBJ2-2 - TRBD2 TRBV20-1 CSAPKRGNTGELFF TGCAGTGCCCCGAAGCGGGGGAACACCGGGGAGCTGTTTTTT
TRBJ1-5 few TRBD1 TRBV27 CATREDRGEDQPQHF TGTGCCACCAGAGAGGACAGGGGAGAGGATCAGCCCCAGCATTTT
TRBJ1-2 - - TRBV6-2/TRBV6-3 CASSYSTRTHYGYTF TGTGCCAGCAGTTACTCGACCAGGACTCACTATGGCTACACCTTC
TRBJ1-6 few - TRBV7-9 CASSLESNSPLHF TGTGCCAGCAGCTTAGAAAGTAATTCACCCCTCCACTTT
TRBJ2-1 few - TRBV7-6 CASSLEVGGSVGVSGNEQFF TGTGCCAGCAGCTTAGAGGTCGGGGGTAGCGTGGGCGTGTCCGGCAATGAGCAGTTCTTC
TRBJ2-7 - TRBD2 TRBV9 CASSVGEGAGGLYYEQYF TGTGCCAGCAGCGTAGGAGAAGGTGCGGGAGGCCTTTATTACGAGCAGTACTTC
TRBJ2-7 few TRBD2 TRBV5-1 CASSLGDYFSYEQYF TGCGCCAGCAGCTTGGGGGACTATTTCTCCTACGAGCAGTACTTC
TRBJ2-6 few TRBD1 TRBV12-3/TRBV12-4 CASSFRTGGLSGANVLTF TGTGCCAGCAGTTTCCGGACAGGGGGCCTCTCTGGGGCCAACGTCCTGACTTTC
TRBJ1-5 - TRBD1 TRBV7-6 CASSPDRGGNSNQPQHF TGTGCCAGCAGCCCAGACAGGGGGGGAAATAGCAATCAGCCCCAGCATTTT
TRBJ1-5 few TRBD1 TRBV6-2/TRBV6-3 CASSDRGGGNQPQHF TGTGCCAGCAGTGACAGGGGAGGTGGCAATCAGCCCCAGCATTTT
TRBJ1-2 - - TRBV2 CASSQTPLRGYTF TGTGCCAGCAGTCAGACCCCCTTAAGGGGCTACACCTTC
TRBJ2-5 few - TRBV5-4 CASSLELTEETQYF TGTGCCAGCAGCTTGGAACTCACCGAAGAGACCCAGTACTTC
TRBJ2-1 once TRBD1 TRBV30 CAWSDTNRGYNEQFF TGTGCCTGGAGTGATACTAACAGGGGCTACAATGAGCAGTTCTTC
TRBJ1-4 - TRBD1 TRBV7-8 CASSPRQGKEKLFF TGTGCCAGCAGCCCAAGACAGGGTAAAGAAAAACTGTTTTTT
TRBJ2-5 - - TRBV29-1 CSDRSGSGETQYF TGCAGCGACCGCTCGGGCTCTGGAGAGACCCAGTACTTC
TRBJ2-3 - TRBD2 TRBV13 CASSPLAGGLTDTQYF TGTGCCAGCAGCCCACTAGCGGGGGGCCTCACAGATACGCAGTATTTT
TRBJ2-4 - TRBD2 TRBV29-1 CSVEMGWGGPDIQYF TGCAGCGTTGAAATGGGATGGGGGGGACCCGACATTCAGTACTTC
TRBJ2-7 - - TRBV29-1 CSVELFGVSGSYEQYF TGCAGCGTTGAATTATTTGGTGTATCTGGCTCCTACGAGCAGTACTTC
TRBJ2-5 - - TRBV11-2 CASSPFSAETQYF TGTGCCAGCAGCCCCTTCAGCGCGGAGACCCAGTACTTC
TRBJ1-2 - - TRBV7-2 CASSPEGLSYYGYTF TGTGCCAGCAGCCCAGAAGGACTCTCTTACTATGGCTACACCTTC
TRBJ2-3 - - TRBV29-1 CSVEDRNSPSTDTQYF TGCAGCGTTGAAGATCGGAACAGCCCTAGCACAGATACGCAGTATTTT
TRBJ2-7 - - TRBV3-1 CASSQRRQNSYEQYF TGTGCCAGCAGCCAACGTCGACAGAACTCCTACGAGCAGTACTTC
TRBJ1-1 - - TRBV5-1 CASSLVGGAEAFF TGCGCCAGCAGCTTGGTTGGAGGGGCTGAAGCTTTCTTT
TRBJ1-2 - - TRBV4-1 CASSLRLNYGYTF TGCGCCAGCAGCCTCCGGCTTAACTATGGCTACACCTTC
TRBJ2-6 - - TRBV29-1 CSVGLGGGGSGANVLTF TGCAGCGTTGGACTAGGGGGAGGAGGTTCTGGGGCCAACGTCCTGACTTTC